This T cell receptor (beta chain) is from a study of T cell responses to AZD1222 COVID-19 vaccine. As to this clone: Its target is not known.

V lost 0 bases, J lost 5 bases, and 13 bases lay in between. Germline V gives CDR1 LGHNA, CDR2 YSLEER. CDR3 length: 15 amino acids. Overall study results and limits: AZD1222 recipients seropositive at baseline numbered only six or seven. Most donors were white British, females outnumbered males, and clonal diversity was possibly underestimated.

Assay used: immunoSEQ multiplex PCR; TCRdb lists only in-frame clones, some missing. The sample has more than 100,000 clones; approximately 87% are singletons. V usage is TRBV4-3 and J usage is TRBJ1-2; possibly TRBD1 for D (5 bases). This sequence originates from an adult in good health. The material sequenced was peripheral blood, taken on day 0 of AZD1222 vaccination. Written as DNA, the CDR3 is TGCGCCAGCAGCCAAGACCCGGGACTGAGTTATGGCTACACCTTC. Translated, it gives CASSQDPGLSYGYTF.